This TCR beta chain was recovered during a study of cytomegalovirus exposure and HLA in healthy donors. Study-level findings and limits: A highly shared variant cluster was judged a likely technical artifact.

A few counts support this clone. Its cognate antigen is unknown. The PCR had 60 Vbeta and 13 Jbeta primers. Profiled with immunoSEQ multiplex PCR; TCRdb holds only in-frame clones, not every one. Of 140,000 to 150,000 clones in the sample, around three quarters were seen once. Per germline, CDR1 MDHEN and CDR2 SYDVKM. Trimming removed 8 bases at V and 2 bases at J, with 14 bases between. The CDR3 consists of 14 residues. This sequence was found in a man in his forties in good health and CMV-seropositive. This chain joins TRBV28 and TRBJ2-3; D possibly corresponds to TRBD1 (6 bases). The sequenced sample was PBMCs. CDR3 protein: CASSGERATDTQYF. CDR3 nucleotides: TGTGCCAGCTCAGGGGAGAGGGCCACAGATACGCAGTATTTT.